Following are 8 T cell receptor beta chains from one sample sequenced in a study of blood T cell repertoires in COVID-19. Clones were read by immunoSEQ multiplex PCR, and TCRdb kept only the in-frame ones, dropping some. This repertoire shows roughly 250,000 clones, over 70% found once; its top ten account for 7.5% to 9%. Sequenced input: peripheral blood. The receptor source for this set is a human donor in a cohort sampled during active COVID-19.

The chain recombines TRBV7-2 with TRBJ2-7, with D perhaps matching TRBD1 (5 bases). Germline values: CDR1 SGHTA, CDR2 FQGNSA. This CDR3 spans 15 amino acids. V was cut by 1 base and J by 3 bases, with 13 bases left in between. CDR3: CASSLDPGRRYEQYF. In DNA, the CDR3 is TGTGCCAGCAGCTTAGATCCAGGGCGGCGCTACGAGCAGTACTTC.

This clone has a single count. V usage is TRBV3-1 (or the pseudogene TRBV3-2) and J usage is TRBJ2-5; 12 bases agree with TRBD2. The CDR3 loop spans 14 amino acids. Trimming cost V 8 bases and J 10 bases; bases outside gene matches: 11. Germline CDR1 reads LGHDT; CDR2 reads YNNKEL (reference sequence). CDR3 coding DNA: TGTGCCAGCGCGAGTGCTAGCGGGGGGGTAGGCCAGTACTTC. Translated, it gives CASASASGGVGQYF.

The chain has TRBV7-6 and TRBJ1-1; 10 positions match TRBD1. This CDR3 has 13 amino acids. With 5 bases clipped from V and 4 bases from J, the junction kept 1 base outside the gene matches. CDR1 is SGHVS, CDR2 FNYEAQ, per germline. The DNA of the CDR3 is TGTGCCAGCAGCCGGACAGGGGGCACTGAAGCTTTCTTT. This codes for CASSRTGGTEAFF.

The chain employs TRBV10-2 and TRBJ1-1, with a tentative D call TRBD1 (5 bases). Germline CDR1 and CDR2: WSHSY and SAAADI. Trimming stripped 7 bases from V and 8 bases from J, with 11 bases between. CDR3 length equals 11 residues. CDR3 DNA: TGCGCCAGCAAGGGGCGCCAGGAAGCTTTCTTT. Its translation: CASKGRQEAFF.

The sample holds one count of this clone. The V gene is TRBV4-1, the J gene TRBJ1-1, with D unclear. The germline V and J ends were trimmed by 0 bases and 1 base, with 12 bases remaining between them. The CDR3 covers 16 residues. Per germline, CDR1 MGHRA and CDR2 YSYEKL. CDR3 nucleotides: TGCGCCAGCAGCCAAGATACTGGAAGGAGGAACACTGAAGCTTTCTTT. Protein product: CASSQDTGRRNTEAFF.

The chain is built from TRBV18 and TRBJ2-5, with TRBD2 matching over 8 bases. V dropped 1 base and J dropped 4; count of bases not matched to a gene: 5. The CDR3 covers 15 residues. The V gene's germline CDR1 is KGHSH and CDR2 LQKENI. Here the CDR3 reads CASSPRPGGLETQYF. The CDR3 nucleotides read TGTGCCAGCTCACCACGTCCGGGAGGGTTAGAGACCCAGTACTTC.

The gene calls are TRBV19 and TRBJ1-6, with TRBD1 matching 7 bases. This CDR3 has 17 residues. Germline V CDR1 and CDR2: LNHDA, SQIVND (reference sequence). Trimming removed 8 bases from V and 8 bases from J; junction bases left unmatched: 18. CDR3: CASVTGWKGFDDSPLHF. CDR3 nucleotide sequence: TGTGCCAGTGTGACAGGGTGGAAGGGCTTTGATGATTCACCCCTCCACTTT.

The genes are TRBV7-6 and TRBJ1-3; D gene unclear. There are 15 residues in the CDR3. Germline CDR1 is SGHVS and CDR2 is FNYEAQ. With 1 base removed from V and 0 bases from J, the gap between germline ends came to 7 bases. In DNA, the CDR3 is TGTGCCAGCAGCTTAGACACCCGCTCTGGAAACACCATATATTTT. Translated: CASSLDTRSGNTIYF.